This TCR beta chain was sequenced for a study of neurological immune-mediated disorders. Overall study results and limits: The expanded clones of different subjects shared no CDR3 amino acid sequences (suggesting private repertoires in all groups). The level of TCR clonal expansion was highest in patients with HTLV-1-associated myelopathy and lowest in multiple sclerosis, where it fell below the level seen in healthy controls.

Note on this clonotype: No antigen is known for it.

Germline CDR1 SGHRS, CDR2 YFSETQ. The CDR3 is 15 amino acids. V was trimmed by 4 bases and J by 3 bases, leaving 15 bases between them. 5'RACE with 10-nucleotide random UMIs produced the cDNA. The output of every sequencing run exceeded 170 million TCR-beta sequences, derived from 15-18 subjects. One entry per CDR3 protein, called by TCRdb with MiXCR from the 5' RACE reads. This sample has some 47,000 distinct CDR3 sequences, with roughly 15% found just once. The clonotype originates from a man between 60 and 70 years old in good health. The chain combines TRBV5-1 with TRBJ2-3, with a possible D match to TRBD1 (6 bases). The sample consisted of PBMCs. Here the CDR3 DNA reads TGCGCCAGCAGCGTCCAGACAGGAGAAACAGATACGCAGTATTTT. It specifies CASSVQTGETDTQYF. Filled out from reference TRBV5-1 and TRBJ2-3, the complete variable domain reads KAGVTQTPRYLIKTRGQQVTLSCSPISGHRSVSWYQQTPGQGLQFLFEYFSETQRNKGNFPGRFSGRQFSNSRSEMNVSTLELGDSALYLCASSVQTGETDTQYFGPGTRLTVL.